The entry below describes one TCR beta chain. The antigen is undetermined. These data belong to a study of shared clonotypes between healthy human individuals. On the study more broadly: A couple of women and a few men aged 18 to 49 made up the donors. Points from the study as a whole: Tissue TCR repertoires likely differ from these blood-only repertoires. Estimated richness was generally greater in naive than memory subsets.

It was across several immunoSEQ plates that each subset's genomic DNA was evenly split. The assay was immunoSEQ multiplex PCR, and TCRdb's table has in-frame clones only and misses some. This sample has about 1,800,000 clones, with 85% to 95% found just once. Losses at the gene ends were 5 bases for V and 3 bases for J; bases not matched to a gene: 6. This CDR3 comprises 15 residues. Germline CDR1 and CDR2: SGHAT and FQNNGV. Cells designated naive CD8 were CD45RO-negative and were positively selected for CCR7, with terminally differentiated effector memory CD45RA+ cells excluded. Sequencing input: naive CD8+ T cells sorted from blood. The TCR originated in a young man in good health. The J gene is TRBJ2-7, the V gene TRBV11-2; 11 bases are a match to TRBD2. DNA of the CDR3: TGTGCCAGCAGCCCAGGGACTAGCGGCGTCTACGAGCAGTACTTC. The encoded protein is CASSPGTSGVYEQYF. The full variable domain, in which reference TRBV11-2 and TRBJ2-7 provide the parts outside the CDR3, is EAGVAQSPRYKIIEKRQSVAFWCNPISGHATLYWYQQILGQGPKLLIQFQNNGVVDDSQLPKDRFSAERLKGVDSTLKIQPAKLEDSAVYLCASSPGTSGVYEQYFGPGTRLTVT.